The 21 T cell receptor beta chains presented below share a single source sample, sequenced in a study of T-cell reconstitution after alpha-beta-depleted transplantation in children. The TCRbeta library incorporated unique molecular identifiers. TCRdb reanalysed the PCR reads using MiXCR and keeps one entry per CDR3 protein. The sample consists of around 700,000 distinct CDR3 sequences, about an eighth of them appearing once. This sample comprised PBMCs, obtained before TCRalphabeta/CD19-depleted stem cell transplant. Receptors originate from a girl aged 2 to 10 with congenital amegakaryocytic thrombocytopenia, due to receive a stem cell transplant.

CDR3 nucleotide sequence: TGTGCTTGGGCCTCCTCTGGAAACACCATATATTTT. It encodes CAWASSGNTIYF. This chain connects TRBV30 to TRBJ1-3; unclear D gene. The CDR3 is made up of 12 amino acids. Germline V gives CDR1 GTSNPN, CDR2 SVGIG (reference sequence). Variable domain in full (rest from reference TRBV30 and TRBJ1-3): SQTIHQWPATLVQPVGSPLSLECTVEGTSNPNLYWYRQAAGRGLQLLFYSVGIGQISSEVPQNLSASRPQDRQFILSSKKLLLSDSGFYLCAWASSGNTIYFGEGSWLTVV.

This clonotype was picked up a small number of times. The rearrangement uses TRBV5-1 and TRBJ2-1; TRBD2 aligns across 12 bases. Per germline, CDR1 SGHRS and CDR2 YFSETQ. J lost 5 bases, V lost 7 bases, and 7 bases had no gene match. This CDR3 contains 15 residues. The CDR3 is CASRPGLAGDNEQFF. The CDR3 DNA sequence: TGCGCCAGCCGCCCGGGACTAGCGGGTGACAATGAGCAGTTCTTC.

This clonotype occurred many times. The CDR3 here is CASSLWGSSSTDTQYF. The CDR3 DNA reads TGTGCCAGCAGCTTATGGGGCTCCTCTAGCACAGATACGCAGTATTTT. The chain has TRBV7-2 and TRBJ2-3; tentatively, D is TRBD1 (5 bases). Germline CDR1 and CDR2: SGHTA and FQGNSA. Trimming left V 2 bases short and J 0 bases short, with 12 bases between. CDR3 length: 16 amino acids.

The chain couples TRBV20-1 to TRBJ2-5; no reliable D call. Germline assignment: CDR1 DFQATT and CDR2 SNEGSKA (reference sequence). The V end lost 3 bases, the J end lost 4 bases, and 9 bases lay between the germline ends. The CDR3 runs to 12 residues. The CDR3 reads CSASRGPETQYF. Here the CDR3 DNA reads TGCAGTGCTAGCCGAGGCCCAGAGACCCAGTACTTC.

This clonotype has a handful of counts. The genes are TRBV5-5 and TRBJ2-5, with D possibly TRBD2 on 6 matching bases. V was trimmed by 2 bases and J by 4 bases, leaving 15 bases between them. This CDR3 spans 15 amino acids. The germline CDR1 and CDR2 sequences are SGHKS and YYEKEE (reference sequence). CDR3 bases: TGTGCCAGCAGCTTTGAGCCGGGGGTGGTAGAGACCCAGTACTTC. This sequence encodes CASSFEPGVVETQYF.

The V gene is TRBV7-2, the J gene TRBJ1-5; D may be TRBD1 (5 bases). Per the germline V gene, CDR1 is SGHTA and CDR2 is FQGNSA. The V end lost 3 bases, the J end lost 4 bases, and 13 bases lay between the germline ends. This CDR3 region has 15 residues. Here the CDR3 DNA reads TGTGCCAGCAGCTTTATACCCGGGGGGAATCAGCCCCAGCATTTT. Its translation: CASSFIPGGNQPQHF.

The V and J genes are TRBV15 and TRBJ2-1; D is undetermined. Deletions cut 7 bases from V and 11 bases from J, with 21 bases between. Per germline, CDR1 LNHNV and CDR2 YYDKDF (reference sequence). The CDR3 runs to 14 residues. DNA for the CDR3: TGTGCCACCACCCAGGACGCCCTCCGTTTTCAGCAGTTCTTC. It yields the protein CATTQDALRFQQFF.

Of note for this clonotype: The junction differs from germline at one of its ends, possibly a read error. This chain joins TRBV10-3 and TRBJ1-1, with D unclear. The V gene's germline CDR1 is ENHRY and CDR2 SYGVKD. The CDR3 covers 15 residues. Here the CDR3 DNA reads TGTGACATCAGTGAGTCGAGTCGAGAGAACACTGAAGCTTTCTTT. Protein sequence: CDISESSRENTEAFF.

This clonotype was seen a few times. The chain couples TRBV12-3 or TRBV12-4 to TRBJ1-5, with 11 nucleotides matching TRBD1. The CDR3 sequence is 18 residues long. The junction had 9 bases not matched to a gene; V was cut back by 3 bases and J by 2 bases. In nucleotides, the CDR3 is TGTGCCAGCAGTTTTTGGGACAGGGGGTACGACGGCAATCAGCCCCAGCATTTT. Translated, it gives CASSFWDRGYDGNQPQHF.

The CDR3 nucleotides are TGTGCCAGCAGCTTATCCCCACGACCCATAGCTTTCTTT. Translation gives CASSLSPRPIAFF. V gene TRBV7-9 combines with J gene TRBJ1-1; D ambiguous. The germline CDR1 and CDR2 sequences are SEHNR and FQNEAQ (reference sequence). Trimming took off 2 bases at V and 10 bases at J, with 14 bases between the two ends. The CDR3 consists of 13 residues. The full variable domain, in which reference TRBV7-9 and TRBJ1-1 provide the parts outside the CDR3, is DTGVSQNPRHKITKRGQNVTFRCDPISEHNRLYWYRQTLGQGPEFLTYFQNEAQLEKSRLLSDRFSAERPKGSFSTLEIQRTEQGDSAMYLCASSLSPRPIAFFGQGTRLTVV.

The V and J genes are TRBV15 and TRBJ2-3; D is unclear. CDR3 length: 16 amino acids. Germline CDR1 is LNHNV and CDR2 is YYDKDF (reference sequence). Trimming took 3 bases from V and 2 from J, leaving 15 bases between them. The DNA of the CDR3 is TGTGCCACCAGCAGGTCGCGTAGAAAAAACACAGATACGCAGTATTTT. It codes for CATSRSRRKNTDTQYF. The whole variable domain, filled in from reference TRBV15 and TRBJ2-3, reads DAMVIQNPRYQVTQFGKPVTLSCSQTLNHNVMYWYQQKSSQAPKLLFHYYDKDFNNEADTPDNFQSRRPNTSFCFLDIRSPGLGDTAMYLCATSRSRRKNTDTQYFGPGTRLTVL.

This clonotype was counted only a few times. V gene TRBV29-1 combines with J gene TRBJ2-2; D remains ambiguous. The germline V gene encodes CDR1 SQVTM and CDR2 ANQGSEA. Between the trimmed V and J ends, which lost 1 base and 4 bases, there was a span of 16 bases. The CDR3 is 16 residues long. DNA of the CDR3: TGCAGCGTTGAAGTGGAGTGGGAACACCGCACCGGGGAGCTGTTTTTT. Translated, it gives CSVEVEWEHRTGELFF.

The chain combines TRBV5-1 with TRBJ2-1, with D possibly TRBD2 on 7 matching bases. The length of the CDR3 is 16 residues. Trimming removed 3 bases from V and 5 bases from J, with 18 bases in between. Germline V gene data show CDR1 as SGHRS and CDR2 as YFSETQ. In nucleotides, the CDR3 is TGCGCCAGCAGCTCGGGGGGCGCGTTTTTGGACAATGAGCAGTTCTTC. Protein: CASSSGGAFLDNEQFF.

CDR3 coding DNA: TGTGCCAGCAGTGAAGATCGGGCTAGCGGGCGGGAAGGCAAAAACATTCAGTACTTC. It specifies CASSEDRASGREGKNIQYF. The chain carries TRBV6-1 and TRBJ2-4; 8 nucleotides match TRBD2. The CDR3 runs 19 residues. The ends lost 1 base at V and 3 bases at J; junction bases unmatched: 14. Germline-derived CDR1 and CDR2 are MNHNS and SASEGT.

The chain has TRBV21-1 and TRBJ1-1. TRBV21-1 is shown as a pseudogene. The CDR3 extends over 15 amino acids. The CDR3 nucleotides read TGTGCCAGCAGCAATAGGGTGAAGGCGGGCACTGAAGCTTTCTTT. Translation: CASSNRVKAGTEAFF.

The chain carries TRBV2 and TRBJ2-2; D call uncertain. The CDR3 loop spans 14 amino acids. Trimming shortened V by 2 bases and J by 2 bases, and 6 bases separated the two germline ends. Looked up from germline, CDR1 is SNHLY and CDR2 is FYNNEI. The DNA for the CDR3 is TGTGCCAGCAGTGAAATTCCAAACACCGGGGAGCTGTTTTTT. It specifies CASSEIPNTGELFF. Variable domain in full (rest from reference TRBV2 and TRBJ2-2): EPEVTQTPSHQVTQMGQEVILRCVPISNHLYFYWYRQILGQKVEFLVSFYNNEISEKSEIFDDQFSVERPDGSNFTLKIRSTKLEDSAMYFCASSEIPNTGELFFGEGSRLTVL.

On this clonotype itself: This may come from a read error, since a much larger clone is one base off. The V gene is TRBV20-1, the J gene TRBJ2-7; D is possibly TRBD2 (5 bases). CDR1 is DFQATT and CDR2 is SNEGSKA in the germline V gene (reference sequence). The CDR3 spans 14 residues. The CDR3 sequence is CSASLTGSSYEQHF. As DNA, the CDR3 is TGCAGTGCTAGCTTAACGGGAAGCTCCTACGAGCAGCACTTC.

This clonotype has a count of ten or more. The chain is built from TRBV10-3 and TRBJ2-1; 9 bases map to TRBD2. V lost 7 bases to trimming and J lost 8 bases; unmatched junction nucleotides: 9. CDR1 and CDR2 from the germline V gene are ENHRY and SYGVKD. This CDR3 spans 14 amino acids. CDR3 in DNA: TGTGCCATCAACATTAGCGGGAGAAGGGATGAGCAGTTCTTC. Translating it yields CAINISGRRDEQFF.

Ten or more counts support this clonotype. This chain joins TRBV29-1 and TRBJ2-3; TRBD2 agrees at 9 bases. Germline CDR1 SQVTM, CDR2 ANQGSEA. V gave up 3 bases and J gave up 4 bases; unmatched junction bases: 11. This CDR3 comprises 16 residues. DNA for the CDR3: TGCAGCGTTGACTTCGTAGCTAGCGGGATAGCAGATACGCAGTATTTT. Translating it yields CSVDFVASGIADTQYF.

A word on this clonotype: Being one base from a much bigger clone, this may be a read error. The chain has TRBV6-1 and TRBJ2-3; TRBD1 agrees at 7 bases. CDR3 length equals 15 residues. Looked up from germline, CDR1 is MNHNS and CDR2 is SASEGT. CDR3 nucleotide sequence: TGTGCCTGCAGCAACAGGGGCTGGAAGGGAGATACGCAGTATTTT. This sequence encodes CACSNRGWKGDTQYF.

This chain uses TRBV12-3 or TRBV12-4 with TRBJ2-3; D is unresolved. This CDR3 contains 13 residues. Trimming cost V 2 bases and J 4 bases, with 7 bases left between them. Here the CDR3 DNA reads TGTGCCAGCAGTTTACTCGACCCAGATACGCAGTATTTT. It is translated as CASSLLDPDTQYF.